These 6 T cell receptor beta chains originate from one sample sequenced in a study of CD8+CD57+ T cells in acquired aplastic anemia. Genomic DNA constituted the template upon which TCR beta VDJ and CDR3 profiling was performed. TCRdb called the reads again in MiXCR, with one record for every CDR3 protein. Seen here are 180,000 or so distinct CDR3 sequences, over 40% observed once, and the top ten hold under 2%. Whoever was chosen for sequencing had shown CD8+CD57+ cell expansion by flow cytometry. The sample taken for sequencing was sorted CD4+, CD8+, or CD8+CD57+ T cells (not recorded which) from PBMCs. Receptors originate from a human donor with aplastic anemia.

The chain uses TRBV10-2 and TRBJ2-1; weak D call: TRBD2 (5 bases). CDR1 and CDR2 from the germline V gene are WSHSY and SAAADI. The CDR3 spans 13 residues. V was cut by 5 bases and J by 2 bases, with 7 bases left in between. Here the CDR3 DNA reads TGCGCCAGCAGTACTAGTACCTACAATGAGCAGTTCTTC. This sequence encodes CASSTSTYNEQFF.

Concerning this clonotype: The junction and the germline gene differ at one end; a read error may be behind it. V is TRBV30 and J is TRBJ1-6; TRBD1 agrees at 8 bases. The germline V gene has CDR1 GTSNPN and CDR2 SVGIG (reference sequence). This CDR3 is built from 17 residues. For the CDR3, the DNA is TGTGCCTGGAGTGTAAACAGGGGGGTATCCTATAAGTCACCCCTCCACTTT. It codes for CAWSVNRGVSYKSPLHF.

The chain has TRBV10-3 and TRBJ1-1, with a possible D match to TRBD1 (5 bases). Germline V gene data show CDR1 as ENHRY and CDR2 as SYGVKD. Trimming removed 2 bases at V and 1 base at J, with 14 bases between. This CDR3 comprises 16 residues. DNA of the CDR3: TGTGCCATCAGTGAGGGGCGGGAGGGGAGGAACACTGAAGCTTTCTTT. Encoded protein: CAISEGREGRNTEAFF.

This chain links TRBV7-9 with TRBJ2-5; D possibly corresponds to TRBD1 (5 bases). The length of the CDR3 is 15 residues. Germline V lookup: CDR1 SEHNR, CDR2 FQNEAQ (reference sequence). V was shortened by 5 bases and J by 2 bases, with 15 bases between the two germline ends. CDR3 sequence: CASSPGGAEQETQYF. In DNA form, the CDR3 reads TGTGCCAGCAGCCCCGGTGGGGCGGAGCAAGAGACCCAGTACTTC.

In its sample, this clonotype was seen a few times. V usage is TRBV15 and J usage is TRBJ1-2; D remains unclear. Germline CDR1 is LNHNV and CDR2 is YYDKDF (reference sequence). Trimming removed 10 bases at V and 7 bases at J, with 19 bases between. The CDR3 totals 13 residues. CDR3 amino acids: CASSSLGDTGYTF. The CDR3 nucleotides read TGTGCCAGCAGTTCCCTTGGGGATACTGGCTACACCTTC.

In this sample, this clonotype turned up many times. CDR3 amino acids: CASSGAAGVNQPQHF. The CDR3 DNA follows: TGTGCCAGCAGTGGTGCTGCCGGGGTCAATCAGCCCCAGCATTTT. The chain couples TRBV2 to TRBJ1-5; D gene uncertain. This CDR3 has 15 residues. The V and J ends lost 4 bases and 3 bases respectively, with 13 bases between them. CDR1 is SNHLY, CDR2 FYNNEI, per germline.